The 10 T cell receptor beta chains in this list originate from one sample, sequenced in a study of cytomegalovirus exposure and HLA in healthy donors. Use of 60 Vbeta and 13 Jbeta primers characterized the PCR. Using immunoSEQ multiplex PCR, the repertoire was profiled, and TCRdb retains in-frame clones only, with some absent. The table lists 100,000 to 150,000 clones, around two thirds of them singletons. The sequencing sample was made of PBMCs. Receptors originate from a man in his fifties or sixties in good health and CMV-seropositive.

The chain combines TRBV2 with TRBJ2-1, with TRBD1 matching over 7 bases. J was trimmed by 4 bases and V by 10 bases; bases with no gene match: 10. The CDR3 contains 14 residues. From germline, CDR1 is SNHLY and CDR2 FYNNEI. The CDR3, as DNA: TGTGCCACTGGGGACAGCGATCCGTACAATGAGCAGTTCTTC. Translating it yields CATGDSDPYNEQFF.

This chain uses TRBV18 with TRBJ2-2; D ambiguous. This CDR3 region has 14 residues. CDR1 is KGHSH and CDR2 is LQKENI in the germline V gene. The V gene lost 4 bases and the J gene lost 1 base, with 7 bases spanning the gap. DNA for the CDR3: TGTGCCAGCTCACGGTCACAGAACACCGGGGAGCTGTTTTTT. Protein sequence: CASSRSQNTGELFF.

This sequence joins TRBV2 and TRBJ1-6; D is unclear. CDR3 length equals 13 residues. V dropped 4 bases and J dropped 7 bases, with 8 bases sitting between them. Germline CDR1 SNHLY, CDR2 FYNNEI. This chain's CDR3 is CASSVLENSPLHF. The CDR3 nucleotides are TGTGCCAGCAGTGTACTTGAGAATTCACCCCTCCACTTT.

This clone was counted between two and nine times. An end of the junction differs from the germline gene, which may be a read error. The CDR3 loop reads CASSPRPGTAGPTYEQCF. The CDR3 DNA is TGTGCCAGCAGCCCAAGGCCCGGGACAGCCGGACCTACCTACGAGCAGTGCTTC. The chain employs TRBV11-2 and TRBJ2-7; the match to TRBD1 covers 7 bases. The CDR3 is made up of 18 amino acids. The germline V gene has CDR1 SGHAT and CDR2 FQNNGV.

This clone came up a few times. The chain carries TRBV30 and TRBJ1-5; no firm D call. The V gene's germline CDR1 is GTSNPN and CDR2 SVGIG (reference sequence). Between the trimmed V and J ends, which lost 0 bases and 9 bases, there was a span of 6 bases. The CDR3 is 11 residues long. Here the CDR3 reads CAWSVEGPQHF. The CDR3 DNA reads TGTGCCTGGAGTGTCGAGGGGCCCCAGCATTTT.

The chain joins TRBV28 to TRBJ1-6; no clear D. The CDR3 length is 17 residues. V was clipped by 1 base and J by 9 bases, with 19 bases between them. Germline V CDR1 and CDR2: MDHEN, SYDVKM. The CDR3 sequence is CASSLYPRGSITSPLHF. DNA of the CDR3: TGTGCCAGCAGTTTATACCCACGCGGGAGTATTACTTCACCCCTCCACTTT.

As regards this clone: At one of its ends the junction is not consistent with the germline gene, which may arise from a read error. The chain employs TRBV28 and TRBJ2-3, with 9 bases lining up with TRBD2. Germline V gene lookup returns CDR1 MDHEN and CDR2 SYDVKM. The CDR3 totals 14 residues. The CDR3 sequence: CASIPQSGGTAENF. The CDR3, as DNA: TGTGCCAGCATCCCCCAGAGCGGGGGGACAGCAGAGAATTTT.

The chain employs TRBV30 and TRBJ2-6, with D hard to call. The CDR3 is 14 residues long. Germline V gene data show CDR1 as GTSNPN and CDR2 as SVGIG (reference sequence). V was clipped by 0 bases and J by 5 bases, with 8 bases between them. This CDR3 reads CAWSVSVWANVLTF. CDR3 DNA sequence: TGTGCCTGGAGTGTGTCGGTTTGGGCCAACGTCCTGACTTTC. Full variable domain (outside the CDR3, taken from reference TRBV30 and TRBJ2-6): SQTIHQWPATLVQPVGSPLSLECTVEGTSNPNLYWYRQAAGRGLQLLFYSVGIGQISSEVPQNLSASRPQDRQFILSSKKLLLSDSGFYLCAWSVSVWANVLTFGAGSRLTVL.

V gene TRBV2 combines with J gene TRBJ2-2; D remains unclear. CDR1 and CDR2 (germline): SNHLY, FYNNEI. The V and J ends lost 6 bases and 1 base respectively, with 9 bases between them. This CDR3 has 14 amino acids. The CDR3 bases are TGTGCCAGCAGCGCAAACTGGAACACCGGGGAGCTGTTTTTT. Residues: CASSANWNTGELFF. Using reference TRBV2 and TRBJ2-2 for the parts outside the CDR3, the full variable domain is EPEVTQTPSHQVTQMGQEVILRCVPISNHLYFYWYRQILGQKVEFLVSFYNNEISEKSEIFDDQFSVERPDGSNFTLKIRSTKLEDSAMYFCASSANWNTGELFFGEGSRLTVL.

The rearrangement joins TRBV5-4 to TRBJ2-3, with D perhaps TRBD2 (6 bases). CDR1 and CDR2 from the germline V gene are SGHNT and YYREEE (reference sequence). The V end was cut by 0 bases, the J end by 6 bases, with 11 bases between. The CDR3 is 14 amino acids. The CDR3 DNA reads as TGTGCCAGCAGCTTGGGACTACGGGGGGATACGCAGTATTTT. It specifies CASSLGLRGDTQYF.